A single sample gave rise to the 31 T cell receptor beta chains below, sequenced in a study of blood T cells in healthy people across ages. Primers used in a second PCR of roughly 7 to 12 cycles were a sample-barcoded 5' primer and a J-beta primer mix. Each CDR3 protein gets one entry after TCRdb re-called the 5' RACE reads with MiXCR. Here the sample spans about 1.6 million distinct CDR3 sequences, about 35% being singletons. Sequenced: blood. The receptor source for this set is a woman in her 30s in good health.

The gene calls are TRBV28 and TRBJ2-7; unclear D gene. Germline V lookup: CDR1 MDHEN, CDR2 SYDVKM. The CDR3 length is 16 residues. V was clipped by 2 bases and J by 3 bases, with 17 bases between them. CDR3 protein: CASSLDKGLSSYEQYF. Here the CDR3 DNA reads TGTGCCAGCAGTTTAGATAAAGGTCTTTCCAGCTACGAGCAGTACTTC.

V usage is TRBV3-1 and J usage is TRBJ2-7; 13 bases line up with TRBD2. The V and J ends lost 5 bases and 3 bases, in that order; junction bases with no gene match: 4. Germline V lookup: CDR1 LGHDT, CDR2 YNNKEL (reference sequence). The CDR3 runs 15 residues. CDR3 protein: CASSARLAGGYEQYF. The CDR3 nucleotides read TGTGCCAGCAGCGCCAGACTAGCGGGGGGCTACGAGCAGTACTTC.

This clonotype was recorded a few times. The V and J genes are TRBV5-8 and TRBJ2-2, with unresolved D. The V end was cut by 4 bases, the J end by 6 bases, with 10 bases between. The CDR3 length is 13 residues. Germline V CDR1 and CDR2: SGHTS, YDEGEE. The CDR3 bases are TGTGCCAGCAGCCTTAGGTCCCCCGGGGAGCTGTTTTTT. It codes for CASSLRSPGELFF.

The CDR3 is CSASPTSGPALNTGELFF. The DNA for the CDR3 is TGCAGTGCTAGTCCAACTAGCGGGCCTGCCCTTAACACCGGGGAGCTGTTTTTT. The chain uses TRBV20-1 and TRBJ2-2; TRBD2 aligns across 9 bases. Germline trimming cut 3 bases from V and 2 bases from J; bases unmatched to any gene: 13. Germline-derived CDR1 and CDR2 are DFQATT and SNEGSKA (reference sequence). This CDR3 has 18 amino acids.

This clonotype was seen repeatedly, ten times or more. The chain carries TRBV5-1 and TRBJ2-3; D is perhaps TRBD1 (5 bases). This CDR3 is 14 amino acids long. The V gene's germline CDR1 is SGHRS and CDR2 YFSETQ. V was clipped by 1 base and J by 6 bases, with 12 bases between them. CDR3 coding DNA: TGCGCCAGCAGCTTGCAGGGCGCGGCCGATACGCAGTATTTT. Its translation is CASSLQGAADTQYF.

With regard to this clonotype: Germline and junction disagree at one end, which may indicate a read error. The chain carries TRBV29-1 and TRBJ2-3, with 7 bases lining up with TRBD2. In germline, CDR1 is SQVTM, CDR2 ANQGSEA. This CDR3 has 15 amino acids. CDR3 in DNA: TGCAGTGTTGAGGGAGGGGCGGATCGGAGGTGGGCGCAGTATTTT. Protein sequence: CSVEGGADRRWAQYF.

A few counts support this clonotype. The rearrangement joins TRBV5-1 to TRBJ2-1; D remains unclear. This CDR3 is built from 15 residues. Trimming removed 1 base from V and 5 bases from J, with 13 bases in between. CDR1 is SGHRS and CDR2 is YFSETQ in the germline V gene. The CDR3 loop is CASSLFPDRNNEQFF. CDR3 coding DNA: TGCGCCAGCAGCTTGTTTCCGGACCGAAACAATGAGCAGTTCTTC.

J is TRBJ1-4 and V is TRBV12-3 or TRBV12-4; TRBD1 matches 7 bases. The CDR3 extends over 14 amino acids. V lost 5 bases and J lost 5; bases outside the gene matches: 5. CDR3 nucleotide sequence: TGTGCCAGCAGTGACAAGGGGGCAAATGAAAAACTGTTTTTT. Its translation: CASSDKGANEKLFF.

This clonotype was picked up a small number of times. A much larger clone lies one base from this, so it may be a read error. This chain links TRBV4-1 with TRBJ2-3; tentatively, D is TRBD2 (6 bases). CDR3 length: 15 amino acids. Per the germline V gene, CDR1 is MGHRA and CDR2 is YSYEKL. The CDR3 region is CAGSTRDWGTDTQYF. DNA of the CDR3: TGCGCCGGCAGCACACGGGACTGGGGGACAGATACGCAGTATTTT.

DNA of the CDR3: TGCAGTGCTAGGGACCCGGGACTAGCGGAGGAGCAGTACTTC. Amino acid sequence: CSARDPGLAEEQYF. The rearrangement uses TRBV20-1 and TRBJ2-7; 11 positions agree with TRBD2. Germline-derived CDR1 and CDR2 are DFQATT and SNEGSKA (reference sequence). V shed 3 bases and J 7 bases; nucleotides not matched to a gene: 8. The CDR3 extends over 14 amino acids.

The CDR3 here is CASSGVGGQGFLSYEQYF. In DNA, the CDR3 is TGTGCCAGCAGTGGGGTTGGGGGACAGGGCTTCCTTTCCTACGAGCAGTACTTC. The chain couples TRBV6-1 to TRBJ2-7; 9 bases agree with TRBD1. This CDR3 comprises 18 residues. The junction had 14 bases not matched to a gene; V was cut back by 4 bases and J by 1 base. The germline CDR1 and CDR2 sequences are MNHNS and SASEGT.

V usage is TRBV6-6 and J usage is TRBJ1-2, with D perhaps TRBD1 (6 bases). V gave up 6 bases and J gave up 7 bases, with 21 bases separating them. Germline lookup yields CDR1 MNHNY and CDR2 SVGAGI (reference sequence). CDR3 length: 15 residues. This chain's CDR3 is CASSPPRDIISGYTF. The CDR3 coding sequence is TGTGCCAGCAGCCCCCCTCGGGACATAATTTCTGGCTACACCTTC.

On this clonotype: Since a much larger clone is just one base distant, this may be a read error. The V and J genes are TRBV18 and TRBJ1-5, with D uncertain. CDR1 and CDR2 from the germline V gene are KGHSH and LQKENI. Trimming removed 0 bases from V and 6 bases from J, with 9 bases in between. CDR3 size: 14 residues. CDR3 protein: CASSPPSFSQPQHF. CDR3 nucleotides: TGTGCCAGCTCACCACCGTCCTTCAGTCAGCCCCAGCATTTT.

Comment on this clonotype: Because the CDR3 is missing its conserved closing phenylalanine or tryptophan, this is likely a read error. DNA for the CDR3: TGTGCCAGCAGCGTAAGTGAGGGCAGCACAGATACGCAGTATGTT. Translated, it gives CASSVSEGSTDTQYV. The chain has TRBV9 and TRBJ2-3; possibly TRBD2 for D (5 bases). The CDR3 sequence is 15 residues long. V was pared by 1 base and J by 0 bases, with 9 bases between. CDR1 is SGDLS, CDR2 YYNGEE, per germline.

The gene calls are TRBV3-1 and TRBJ1-5; D possibly corresponds to TRBD1 (6 bases). The CDR3 length is 17 residues. CDR1 is LGHDT, CDR2 YNNKEL, per germline (reference sequence). The ends were cut back, 0 bases at V and 7 bases at J, with 19 bases in the middle. In DNA, the CDR3 is TGTGCCAGCAGCCAAGATTTTTCGGGGGGCCGAGGGCAGCCCCAGCATTTT. Its translation is CASSQDFSGGRGQPQHF.

This clonotype occurred once. The chain links TRBV7-9 to TRBJ2-4; 11 bases are shared with TRBD2. Germline lookup yields CDR1 SEHNR and CDR2 FQNEAQ (reference sequence). The V segment lost 0 bases and the J segment 13 bases; nucleotides outside the gene matches: 14. This CDR3 is 17 amino acids long. The CDR3 here is CASSLATPGLAAREQYF. The CDR3, as DNA: TGTGCCAGCAGCTTAGCTACCCCGGGACTAGCGGCCAGGGAGCAGTACTTC.

This clonotype has more than one count but fewer than ten. The chain employs TRBV29-1 and TRBJ1-1; 8 bases fit TRBD1. V lost 6 bases and J lost 5; bases outside the gene matches: 8. CDR1 is SQVTM and CDR2 is ANQGSEA in the germline V gene. The CDR3 runs to 13 residues. CDR3 protein: CSVYTGGRTEAFF. The CDR3 coding sequence is TGCAGCGTGTACACAGGGGGAAGGACTGAAGCTTTCTTT.

This clonotype has only a few counts. The V gene is TRBV4-2, the J gene TRBJ2-7; TRBD2 matches at 7 bases. J gave up 1 base and V 0 bases, and 6 bases lay outside the gene matches. Looked up from germline, CDR1 is LGHNA and CDR2 is YNFKEQ. This CDR3 has 16 amino acids. The CDR3 bases are TGTGCCAGCAGCCAAGATCTACTAGCGCCGTCCTACGAGCAGTACTTC. The encoded protein is CASSQDLLAPSYEQYF.

The chain's CDR3 is CASSPTTARPAYGYTF. CDR3 in DNA: TGTGCCAGCAGCCCGACGACAGCCAGACCGGCCTATGGCTACACCTTC. The chain carries TRBV7-9 and TRBJ1-2; D may be TRBD1 (5 bases). Germline lookup yields CDR1 SEHNR and CDR2 FQNEAQ (reference sequence). CDR3 length: 16 residues. V lost 5 bases, J lost 4 bases, and 20 bases lay in between. The variable domain in full, completed from reference TRBV7-9 and TRBJ1-2, reads DTGVSQNPRHKITKRGQNVTFRCDPISEHNRLYWYRQTLGQGPEFLTYFQNEAQLEKSRLLSDRFSAERPKGSFSTLEIQRTEQGDSAMYLCASSPTTARPAYGYTFGSGTRLTVV.

The CDR3 region is CASSSIRTGATSNYGYTF. CDR3 DNA sequence: TGTGCCAGCAGCTCCATCAGGACAGGCGCTACCTCTAACTATGGCTACACCTTC. The chain couples TRBV6-2 or TRBV6-3 to TRBJ1-2; 7 bases line up with TRBD1. This CDR3 has 18 amino acids. V lost 6 bases to trimming and J lost 0 bases; unmatched junction nucleotides: 16. Germline-derived CDR1 and CDR2 are MNHEY and SVGEGT.

The V gene is TRBV7-2, the J gene TRBJ2-7; D tentatively reads TRBD1 or TRBD2 (5 bases each). This CDR3 comprises 15 residues. V gave up 5 bases and J gave up 2 bases, with 16 bases separating them. The germline V gene has CDR1 SGHTA and CDR2 FQGNSA. The CDR3 nucleotides are TGTGCCAGCAGCCAAGGTTTCGGGACCACCTACGAGCAGTACTTC. Translated: CASSQGFGTTYEQYF.

This chain connects TRBV20-1 to TRBJ2-3, with 8 bases identical to TRBD2. Germline trimming cut 0 bases from V and 3 bases from J; bases unmatched to any gene: 11. CDR1 and CDR2 (germline): DFQATT, SNEGSKA (reference sequence). This CDR3 comprises 17 residues. CDR3 amino acids: CSARDPRERGGTDTQYF. The CDR3, as DNA: TGCAGTGCTAGAGATCCCCGGGAACGGGGGGGGACAGATACGCAGTATTTT.

The chain employs TRBV27 and TRBJ2-7, with D unresolved. The CDR3 sequence is 15 residues long. CDR1 is MNHEY, CDR2 SMNVEV, per germline (reference sequence). The ends were cut back, 1 base at V and 2 bases at J, with 12 bases in the middle. CDR3 protein: CASSLLIFGAYEQYF. The DNA for the CDR3 is TGTGCCAGCAGTTTATTGATATTTGGCGCCTACGAGCAGTACTTC.

Only a few counts were recorded for this clonotype. This rearrangement joins TRBV7-9 to TRBJ2-3, with D maybe TRBD2 (6 bases). Looked up from germline, CDR1 is SEHNR and CDR2 is FQNEAQ (reference sequence). This CDR3 contains 18 residues. V lost 0 bases, J lost 4 bases, and 20 bases lay in between. The CDR3 is CASSLAWGEAGTPDTQYF. As DNA, the CDR3 is TGTGCCAGCAGCTTAGCATGGGGTGAGGCGGGAACCCCAGATACGCAGTATTTT.

This chain connects TRBV4-1 to TRBJ1-2; D gene unclear. The germline V and J ends were trimmed by 4 bases and 4 bases, with 16 bases remaining between them. Germline CDR1 is MGHRA and CDR2 is YSYEKL. The CDR3 loop spans 15 amino acids. CDR3 residues: CASSPGIGSTYGYTF. The CDR3 DNA reads TGCGCCAGCAGCCCTGGGATTGGTTCGACCTATGGCTACACCTTC.

The rearrangement links TRBV10-3 to TRBJ1-6; perhaps TRBD1 as D (6 bases). V dropped 0 bases and J dropped 9 bases, with 12 bases sitting between them. The V gene's germline CDR1 is ENHRY and CDR2 SYGVKD. The CDR3 is 15 residues long. Written as DNA, the CDR3 is TGTGCCATCAGTGAGTCGGGGCAGGGGAGTTCACCCCTCCACTTT. As protein: CAISESGQGSSPLHF.

This clonotype was observed at least ten times. This sequence joins TRBV10-3 and TRBJ2-5; D unclear. The CDR3 extends over 14 amino acids. Per germline, CDR1 ENHRY and CDR2 SYGVKD. V lost 3 bases and J 4 bases, leaving 12 bases between the germline ends. The CDR3 nucleotides are TGTGCCATCAGTGAATTTCCGGGCACAGAGACCCAGTACTTC. Amino acid sequence: CAISEFPGTETQYF.

J is TRBJ2-1 and V is TRBV19; the D call may be TRBD1 or TRBD2 (6 bases each). The CDR3 extends over 12 amino acids. The V end was cut by 7 bases, the J end by 13 bases, with 17 bases between. The germline gives CDR1 LNHDA, CDR2 SQIVND (reference sequence). The chain's CDR3 is CASMFLGGLQFF. Written as DNA, the CDR3 is TGTGCCAGTATGTTCTTGGGGGGCCTACAGTTCTTC.

Comments on this clonotype: One end of the junction is discordant with germline, which a read error may explain. The V call is TRBV28, the J call TRBJ2-4; TRBD2 might be the D (6 bases). The J call may be wrong; the DNA end is better matched by TRBJ2-7. The CDR3 spans 14 residues. Germline V lookup: CDR1 MDHEN, CDR2 SYDVKM. CDR3 protein: CASSSSAGYYEQYF. DNA for the CDR3: TGTGCTAGCAGTTCTAGCGCCGGTTACTACGAGCAGTACTTC.

This clonotype was seen a few times. The chain uses TRBV3-1 and TRBJ1-1; D ambiguous. Germline CDR1 LGHDT, CDR2 YNNKEL (reference sequence). The CDR3 has 13 residues. V lost 5 bases, J lost 0 bases, and 7 bases lay in between. CDR3 nucleotide sequence: TGTGCCAGCAGCAAGCTGGTGAACACTGAAGCTTTCTTT. This codes for CASSKLVNTEAFF.

This clonotype was observed many times. The CDR3 loop reads CASSRPFGQETQYF. As DNA, the CDR3 is TGCGCCAGCAGCCGACCTTTTGGCCAAGAGACCCAGTACTTC. The chain has TRBV4-1 and TRBJ2-5; D call uncertain. Trimming pared 4 bases from V and 1 base from J, leaving 10 bases between. Germline V gene sequence: CDR1 MGHRA, CDR2 YSYEKL. The CDR3 length is 14 residues.